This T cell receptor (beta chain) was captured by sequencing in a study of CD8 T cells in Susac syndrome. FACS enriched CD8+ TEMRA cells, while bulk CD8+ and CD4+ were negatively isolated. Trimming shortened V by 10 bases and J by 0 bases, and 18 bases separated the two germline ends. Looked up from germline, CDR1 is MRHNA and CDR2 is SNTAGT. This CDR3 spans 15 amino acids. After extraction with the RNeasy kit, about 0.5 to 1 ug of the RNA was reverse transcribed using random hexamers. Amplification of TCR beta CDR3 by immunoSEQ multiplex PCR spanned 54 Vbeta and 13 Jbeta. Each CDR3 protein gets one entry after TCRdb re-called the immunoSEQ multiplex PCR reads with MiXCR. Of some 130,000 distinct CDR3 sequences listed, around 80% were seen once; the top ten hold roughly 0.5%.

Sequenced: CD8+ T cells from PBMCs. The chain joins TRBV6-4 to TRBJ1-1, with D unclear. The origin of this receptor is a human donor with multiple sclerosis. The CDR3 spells CAIGPLPLLNTEAFF. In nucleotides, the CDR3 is TGTGCCATCGGACCCTTACCCCTCTTGAACACTGAAGCTTTCTTT.